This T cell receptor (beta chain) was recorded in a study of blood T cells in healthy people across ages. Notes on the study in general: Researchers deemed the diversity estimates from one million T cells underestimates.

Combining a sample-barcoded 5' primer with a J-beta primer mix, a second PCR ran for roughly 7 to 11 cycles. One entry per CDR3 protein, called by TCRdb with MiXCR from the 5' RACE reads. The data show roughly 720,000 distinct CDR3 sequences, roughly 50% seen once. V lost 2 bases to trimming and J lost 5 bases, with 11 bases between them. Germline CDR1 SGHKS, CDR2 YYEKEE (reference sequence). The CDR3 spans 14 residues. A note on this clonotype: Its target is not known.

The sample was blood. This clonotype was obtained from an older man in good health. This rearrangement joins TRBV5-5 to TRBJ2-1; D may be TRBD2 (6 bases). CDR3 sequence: CASSLGGIHNEQFF. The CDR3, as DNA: TGTGCCAGCAGCTTAGGAGGGATCCACAATGAGCAGTTCTTC. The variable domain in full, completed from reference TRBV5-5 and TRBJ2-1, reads DAGVTQSPTHLIKTRGQQVTLRCSPISGHKSVSWYQQVLGQGPQFIFQYYEKEERGRGNFPDRFSARQFPNYSSELNVNALLLGDSALYLCASSLGGIHNEQFFGPGTRLTVL.